These 31 T cell receptor beta chains were all obtained from the same sample, sequenced in a study of T cells expressing NK-cell markers (dated by TCRdb to about 2020). Library construction relied on 5' RACE. This sample was sequenced with an Illumina HiSeq 2000. Each entry corresponds to one CDR3 protein sequence from reads that TCRdb reprocessed, and DNA is not given. The sample has about 460,000 distinct CDR3 sequences on record. The biggest ten clones account for roughly 1.4% of the sample. Sequencing was carried out using blood T cells: a sorted CD56 or NKG2C T cell subset, CD4+ or CD8+ T cells, or bulk PBMC T cells (not recorded which). The receptors here all came from a woman aged 50 to 65 in good health. Donor details come from another sample of the same person, matched by shared clones.

J is TRBJ2-1 and V is TRBV5-8; absent DNA, TCRdb's TRBD1 call cannot be checked. There are 18 residues in the CDR3. Germline CDR1 and CDR2: SGHTS and YDEGEE. CDR3 loop: CASSLGNRGGGADDEQFF.

The chain joins TRBV12-3 or TRBV12-4 to TRBJ2-1; there is no DNA to check the TCRdb D call of TRBD1. The CDR3 contains 17 residues. The CDR3 reads CASTSLMGGTPYNEQFF.

The rearrangement uses TRBV3-1 and TRBJ2-1. In germline, CDR1 is LGHDT, CDR2 YNNKEL (reference sequence). The CDR3 spans 16 residues. The CDR3 region is CASSLPLASSYNEQFF.

The V and J genes are TRBV24-1 and TRBJ1-2. Per the germline V gene, CDR1 is KGHDR and CDR2 is SFDVKD. CDR3 length: 12 residues. CDR3 residues: CAPTEGPYGYTF.

The chain recombines TRBV20-1 with TRBJ2-1; the TCRdb D gene call, TRBD1, has no DNA to confirm it. Germline assignment: CDR1 DFQATT and CDR2 SNEGSKA (reference sequence). The CDR3 is 15 amino acids. The CDR3 spells CSGEPQGAYYNEQFF.

The chain links TRBV3-1 to TRBJ2-3; the D call of TRBD1 rests on TCRdb alone, since no DNA is present to check it. The V gene's germline CDR1 is LGHDT and CDR2 YNNKEL (reference sequence). The length of the CDR3 is 17 residues. CDR3 protein: CASSQRAGTRGGDTQYF.

V and J are TRBV5-1 and TRBJ2-3; the TCRdb call, TRBD2, lacks DNA for checking. CDR3 length: 15 residues. Germline assignment: CDR1 SGHRS and CDR2 YFSETQ. The CDR3 sequence is CASSLQEGLPDTQYF. The full variable domain, in which reference TRBV5-1 and TRBJ2-3 provide the parts outside the CDR3, is KAGVTQTPRYLIKTRGQQVTLSCSPISGHRSVSWYQQTPGQGLQFLFEYFSETQRNKGNFPGRFSGRQFSNSRSEMNVSTLELGDSALYLCASSLQEGLPDTQYFGPGTRLTVL.

The chain combines TRBV10-1 with TRBJ2-2; TCRdb outputs TRBD2, but without DNA this stays unchecked. CDR1 and CDR2 from the germline V gene are WNHNN and SYGVQD (reference sequence). This CDR3 contains 16 residues. The CDR3 region is CASGRTASGTTGELFF.

The rearrangement uses TRBV7-6 and TRBJ1-1. The CDR3 runs 12 residues. Germline V gene data show CDR1 as SGHVS and CDR2 as FNYEAQ. CDR3 region: CASSSINTEAFF.

The V call is TRBV28, the J call TRBJ1-5; no DNA is available, so the TRBD1 call from TCRdb remains unchecked. CDR3 size: 13 residues. Germline lookup yields CDR1 MDHEN and CDR2 SYDVKM. This CDR3 is CASSPPGNQPQHF.

This chain uses TRBV12-3 or TRBV12-4 with TRBJ2-1; TCRdb indicates TRBD1, and absent DNA this call remains unverified. The CDR3 is 15 residues long. This chain's CDR3 is CASSRTGASLREQFF.

V is TRBV18 and J is TRBJ2-2. Per germline, CDR1 KGHSH and CDR2 LQKENI. This CDR3 contains 16 residues. CDR3 loop: CASSPPGLTITGELFF.

The rearrangement uses TRBV14 and TRBJ2-4; TCRdb's D call of TRBD2 is untestable without DNA. Germline V gives CDR1 SGHDN, CDR2 FVKESK. This CDR3 comprises 17 residues. The CDR3 is CASSQEGGDLAKNIQYF.

This chain uses TRBV7-2 with TRBJ1-5; with no DNA, the TCRdb D assignment of TRBD1 cannot be verified. Germline V gives CDR1 SGHTA, CDR2 FQGNSA. The CDR3 is 14 residues long. The chain's CDR3 is CASSEGTVDQPQHF.

This chain links TRBV27 with TRBJ1-2. Germline V gene lookup returns CDR1 MNHEY and CDR2 SMNVEV (reference sequence). The CDR3 extends over 13 amino acids. The CDR3 reads CASSPPTGGGYTF.

The gene calls are TRBV11-2 and TRBJ2-3; TCRdb's D call, TRBD2, is unchecked because there is no DNA. The CDR3 consists of 13 residues. The germline gives CDR1 SGHAT, CDR2 FQNNGV. The CDR3 loop is CASSPSGTADQYF.

This sequence joins TRBV6-6 and TRBJ1-2. The CDR3 contains 14 residues. Germline CDR1 is MNHNY and CDR2 is SVGAGI (reference sequence). CDR3 in amino acids: CASSLKMGTSGYTF.

V is TRBV10-3 and J is TRBJ2-7; absent DNA, TCRdb's TRBD1 call cannot be checked. The CDR3 has 13 residues. Germline CDR1 reads ENHRY; CDR2 reads SYGVKD. The CDR3 is CAISESAGIREYF.

The chain recombines TRBV6-1 with TRBJ2-2. The CDR3 spans 15 residues. Germline assignment: CDR1 MNHNS and CDR2 SASEGT. CDR3: CASSEDLTYTGELFF.

The genes are TRBV6-5 and TRBJ2-3; with no DNA, the TCRdb D assignment of TRBD1 cannot be verified. This CDR3 contains 15 residues. Germline lookup yields CDR1 MNHEY and CDR2 SVGAGI. CDR3 amino acids: CASSYKAGRTDTQYF.

The rearrangement joins TRBV20-1 to TRBJ2-1. CDR3 length equals 11 residues. Germline V gene data show CDR1 as DFQATT and CDR2 as SNEGSKA (reference sequence). The chain's CDR3 is CSAKSDNEQFF.

V usage is TRBV14 and J usage is TRBJ2-3; the TCRdb call, TRBD2, lacks DNA for checking. The CDR3 length is 15 residues. Germline V lookup: CDR1 SGHDN, CDR2 FVKESK. CDR3 amino acids: CASRDGLAVTDTQYF. Variable domain in full (rest from reference TRBV14 and TRBJ2-3): EAGVTQFPSHSVIEKGQTVTLRCDPISGHDNLYWYRRVMGKEIKFLLHFVKESKQDESGMPNNRFLAERTGGTYSTLKVQPAELEDSGVYFCASRDGLAVTDTQYFGPGTRLTVL.

This sequence joins TRBV6-5 and TRBJ1-5; no DNA is available, so the TRBD1 call from TCRdb remains unchecked. CDR3 length: 14 residues. CDR1 MNHEY and CDR2 SVGAGI come from the germline V gene. The CDR3 region is CASIKQGGNQPQHF.

The CDR3 loop is CASSQFELLGREQYF. The chain combines TRBV14 with TRBJ2-7. The CDR3 runs 15 residues. The germline gives CDR1 SGHDN, CDR2 FVKESK. The variable domain in full, completed from reference TRBV14 and TRBJ2-7, reads EAGVTQFPSHSVIEKGQTVTLRCDPISGHDNLYWYRRVMGKEIKFLLHFVKESKQDESGMPNNRFLAERTGGTYSTLKVQPAELEDSGVYFCASSQFELLGREQYFGPGTRLTVT.

This chain links TRBV5-1 with TRBJ2-3; TCRdb names TRBD1, which stays unverified in the absence of DNA. The germline CDR1 and CDR2 sequences are SGHRS and YFSETQ. The CDR3 runs to 15 residues. The CDR3 reads CASRSGGSDTDTQYF.

The V call is TRBV10-3, the J call TRBJ2-6; TCRdb's D call of TRBD1 is untestable without DNA. Germline values: CDR1 ENHRY, CDR2 SYGVKD. The CDR3 has 13 amino acids. CDR3 residues: CATRGPGANVLTF.

This sequence joins TRBV5-1 and TRBJ2-6; the D call of TRBD1 rests on TCRdb alone, since no DNA is present to check it. The CDR3 is made up of 17 amino acids. CDR1 and CDR2 (germline): SGHRS, YFSETQ. CDR3 in amino acids: CASRSTSSGFGANVLTF.

V gene TRBV2 combines with J gene TRBJ2-4; TCRdb gives TRBD1 as the D gene, but with no DNA this cannot be confirmed. CDR3 length: 17 amino acids. Per germline, CDR1 SNHLY and CDR2 FYNNEI. This CDR3 reads CASSEGQGLGTKNIQYF. Looking up the rest from reference TRBV2 and TRBJ2-4 gives the full variable domain: EPEVTQTPSHQVTQMGQEVILRCVPISNHLYFYWYRQILGQKVEFLVSFYNNEISEKSEIFDDQFSVERPDGSNFTLKIRSTKLEDSAMYFCASSEGQGLGTKNIQYFGAGTRLSVL.

The J gene is TRBJ2-1, the V gene TRBV6-1; lacking DNA, the TRBD1 call made by TCRdb goes unchecked. Germline V gene sequence: CDR1 MNHNS, CDR2 SASEGT. The CDR3 is 13 residues long. The chain's CDR3 is CASTSLARGEQFF.

The J gene is TRBJ2-3, the V gene TRBV3-1; absent DNA, TCRdb's TRBD2 call cannot be checked. Germline values: CDR1 LGHDT, CDR2 YNNKEL (reference sequence). This CDR3 is built from 17 residues. The CDR3 spells CASSPRGVTSGTDTQYF.

The rearrangement uses TRBV4-1 and TRBJ2-1; without DNA, the TCRdb call of TRBD2 cannot be checked. Germline V gene lookup returns CDR1 MGHRA and CDR2 YSYEKL. The CDR3 is 17 residues long. The chain's CDR3 is CASSRGAGTSTYNEQFF.